This T cell receptor beta chain was documented in a study of early T cells in non-severe SARS-CoV-2 infection. As for the study in general: The study sequenced bulk RNA from unsorted whole blood, with chains unpaired.

Whole-study results and caveats: A preference for anti-spike CD8 responses marked VDJdb matching, which missed private and CD4 specificities.

Unique molecular identifiers (one per individual cDNA molecule) were attached. MiXCR, run by TCRdb on the 5' RACE reads, gives a single entry per CDR3 protein. The sample consists of approximately 20,000 distinct CDR3 sequences, under 6.5% of them appearing once. This clonotype was seen a few times. Its antigen is still unknown. The CDR3 length is 18 residues. Germline V CDR1 and CDR2: KGHSH, LQKENI. The junction had 15 bases not matched to a gene; V was cut back by 4 bases and J by 5 bases. The receptor comes from an adult who was a healthcare worker with PCR-confirmed SARS-CoV-2 infection or an uninfected control (not recorded which). This chain connects TRBV18 to TRBJ2-7; 12 bases are a match to TRBD2. Sequencing was done on a sample of whole blood. Here the CDR3 reads CASSLIGLAGTSQNEQYF. As DNA, the CDR3 is TGTGCCAGCTCACTGATAGGACTAGCGGGGACCTCTCAGAACGAGCAGTACTTC.